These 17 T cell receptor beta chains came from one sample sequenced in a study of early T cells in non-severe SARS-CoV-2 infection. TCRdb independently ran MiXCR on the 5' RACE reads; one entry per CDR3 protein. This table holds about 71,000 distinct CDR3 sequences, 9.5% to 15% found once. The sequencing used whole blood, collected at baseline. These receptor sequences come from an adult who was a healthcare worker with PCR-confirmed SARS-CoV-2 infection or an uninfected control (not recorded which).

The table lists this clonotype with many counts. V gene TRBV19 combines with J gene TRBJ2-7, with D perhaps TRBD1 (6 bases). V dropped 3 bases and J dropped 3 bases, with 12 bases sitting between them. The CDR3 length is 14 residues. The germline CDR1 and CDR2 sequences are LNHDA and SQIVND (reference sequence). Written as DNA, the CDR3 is TGTGCCAGTAGTATGCCAGGGGCCAGCTACGAGCAGTACTTC. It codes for CASSMPGASYEQYF.

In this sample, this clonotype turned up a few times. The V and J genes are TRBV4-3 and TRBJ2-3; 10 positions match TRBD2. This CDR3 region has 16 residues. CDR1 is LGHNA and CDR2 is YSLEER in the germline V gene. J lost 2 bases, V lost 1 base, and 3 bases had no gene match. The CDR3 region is CASSQASGGYTDTQYF. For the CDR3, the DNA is TGCGCCAGCAGCCAAGCTAGCGGGGGTTACACAGATACGCAGTATTTT.

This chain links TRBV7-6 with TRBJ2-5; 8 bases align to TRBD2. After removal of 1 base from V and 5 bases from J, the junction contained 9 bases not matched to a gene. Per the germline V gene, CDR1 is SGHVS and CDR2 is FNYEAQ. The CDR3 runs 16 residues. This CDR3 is CASSLDGGGLAETQYF. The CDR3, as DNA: TGTGCCAGCAGCTTAGACGGGGGGGGCCTGGCTGAGACCCAGTACTTC.

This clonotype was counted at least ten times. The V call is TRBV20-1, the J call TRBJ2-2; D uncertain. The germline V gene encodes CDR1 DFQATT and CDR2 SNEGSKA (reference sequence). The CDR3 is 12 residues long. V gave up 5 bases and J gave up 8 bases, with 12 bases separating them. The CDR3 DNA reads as TGCAGTGCTCAGCTTCCCCCGGGGGAGCTGTTTTTT. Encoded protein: CSAQLPPGELFF.

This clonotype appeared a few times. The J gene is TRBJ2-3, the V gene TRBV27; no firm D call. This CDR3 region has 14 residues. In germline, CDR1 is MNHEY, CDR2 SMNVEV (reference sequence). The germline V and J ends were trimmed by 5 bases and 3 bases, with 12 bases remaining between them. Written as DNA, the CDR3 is TGTGCCAGCAGTCCCTACGAAGGGACAGATACGCAGTATTTT. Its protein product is CASSPYEGTDTQYF.

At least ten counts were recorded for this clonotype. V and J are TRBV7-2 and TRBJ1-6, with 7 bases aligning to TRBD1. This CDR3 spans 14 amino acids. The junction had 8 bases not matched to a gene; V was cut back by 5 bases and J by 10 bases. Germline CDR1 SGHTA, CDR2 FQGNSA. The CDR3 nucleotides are TGTGCCAGCAGCCTACCCACAGGGGTCTCACCCCTCCACTTT. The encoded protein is CASSLPTGVSPLHF. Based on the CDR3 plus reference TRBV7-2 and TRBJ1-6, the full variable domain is GAGVSQSPSNKVTEKGKDVELRCDPISGHTALYWYRQSLGQGLEFLIYFQGNSAPDKSGLPSDRFSAERTGGSVSTLTIQRTQQEDSAVYLCASSLPTGVSPLHFGNGTRLTVT.

DNA for the CDR3: TGTGCCAGCAGCTTAGGCGGCAATTCCTACGAGCAGTACTTC. Translated: CASSLGGNSYEQYF. The chain couples TRBV11-2 to TRBJ2-7; the D is unclear. In germline, CDR1 is SGHAT, CDR2 FQNNGV. The ends were cut back, 1 base at V and 1 base at J, with 8 bases in the middle. The CDR3 runs 14 residues.

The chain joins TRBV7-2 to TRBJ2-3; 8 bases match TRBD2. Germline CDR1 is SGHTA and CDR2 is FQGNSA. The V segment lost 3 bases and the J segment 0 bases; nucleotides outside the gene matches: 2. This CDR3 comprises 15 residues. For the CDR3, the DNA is TGTGCCAGCAGCTTTAGGACTAGCAGCACAGATACGCAGTATTTT. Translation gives CASSFRTSSTDTQYF.

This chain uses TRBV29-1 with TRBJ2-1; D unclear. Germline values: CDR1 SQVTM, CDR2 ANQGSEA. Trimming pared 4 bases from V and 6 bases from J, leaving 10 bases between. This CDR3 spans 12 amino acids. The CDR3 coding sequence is TGCAGCGTTGTGGAGCAGCTCAATGAGCAGTTCTTC. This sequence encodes CSVVEQLNEQFF.

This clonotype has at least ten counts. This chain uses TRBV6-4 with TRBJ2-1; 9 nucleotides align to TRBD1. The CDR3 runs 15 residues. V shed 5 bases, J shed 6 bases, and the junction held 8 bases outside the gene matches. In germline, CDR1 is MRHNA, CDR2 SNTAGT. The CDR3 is CASSPGTGPSNEQFF. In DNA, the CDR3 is TGTGCCAGCAGTCCCGGGACAGGGCCCTCCAATGAGCAGTTCTTC.

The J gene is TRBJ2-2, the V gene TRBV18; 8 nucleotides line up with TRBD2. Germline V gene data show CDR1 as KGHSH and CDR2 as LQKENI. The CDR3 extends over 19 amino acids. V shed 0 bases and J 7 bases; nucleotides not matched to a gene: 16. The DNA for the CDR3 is TGTGCCAGCTCACCACCCAGGGGACTAGAAACAAGTTTCGGCGGGGAGCTGTTTTTT. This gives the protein CASSPPRGLETSFGGELFF.

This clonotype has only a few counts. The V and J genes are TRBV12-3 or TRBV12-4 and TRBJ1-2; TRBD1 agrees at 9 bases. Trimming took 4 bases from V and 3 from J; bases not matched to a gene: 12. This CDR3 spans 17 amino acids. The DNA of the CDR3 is TGTGCCAGCAGTTCTAGGGGACAGGGTTATTCCTACTATGGCTACACCTTC. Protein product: CASSSRGQGYSYYGYTF.

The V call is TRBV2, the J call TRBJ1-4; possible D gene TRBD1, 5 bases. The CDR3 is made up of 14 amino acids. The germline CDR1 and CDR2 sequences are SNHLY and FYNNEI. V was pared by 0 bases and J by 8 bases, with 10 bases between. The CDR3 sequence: CASSEAQGGEKLFF. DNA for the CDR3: TGTGCCAGCAGTGAAGCGCAGGGTGGAGAAAAACTGTTTTTT. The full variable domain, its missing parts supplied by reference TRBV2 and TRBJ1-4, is EPEVTQTPSHQVTQMGQEVILRCVPISNHLYFYWYRQILGQKVEFLVSFYNNEISEKSEIFDDQFSVERPDGSNFTLKIRSTKLEDSAMYFCASSEAQGGEKLFFGSGTQLSVL.

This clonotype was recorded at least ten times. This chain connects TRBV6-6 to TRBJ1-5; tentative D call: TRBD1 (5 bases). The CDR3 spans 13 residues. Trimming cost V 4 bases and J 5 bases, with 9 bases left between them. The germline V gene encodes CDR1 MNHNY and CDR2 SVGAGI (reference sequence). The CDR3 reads CASSSDSHQPQHF. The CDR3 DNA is TGTGCCAGCAGTTCTGACAGTCATCAGCCCCAGCATTTT.

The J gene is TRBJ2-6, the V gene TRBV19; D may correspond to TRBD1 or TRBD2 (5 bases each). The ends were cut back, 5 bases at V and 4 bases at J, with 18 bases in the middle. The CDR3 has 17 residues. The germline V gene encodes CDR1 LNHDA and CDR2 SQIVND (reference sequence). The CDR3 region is CASSPEGTSLGANVLTF. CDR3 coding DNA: TGTGCCAGTAGTCCAGAGGGGACCTCCCTCGGGGCCAACGTCCTGACTTTC.

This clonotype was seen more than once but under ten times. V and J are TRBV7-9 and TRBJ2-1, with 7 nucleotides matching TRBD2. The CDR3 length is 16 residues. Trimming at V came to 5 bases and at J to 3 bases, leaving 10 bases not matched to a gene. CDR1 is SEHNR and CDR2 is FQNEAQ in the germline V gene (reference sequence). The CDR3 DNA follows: TGTGCCAGCAGCCCCACGACTAGCAGGGACTACAATGAGCAGTTCTTC. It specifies CASSPTTSRDYNEQFF.

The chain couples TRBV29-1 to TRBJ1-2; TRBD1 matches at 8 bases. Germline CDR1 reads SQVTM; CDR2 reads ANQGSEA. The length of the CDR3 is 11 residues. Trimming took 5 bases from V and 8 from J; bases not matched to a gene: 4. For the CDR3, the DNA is TGCAGCGTTCCGGACAGGGTCGGCTACACCTTC. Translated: CSVPDRVGYTF.